The 14 T cell receptor beta chains below come from one sample, sequenced in a study of CD8 T cells in Susac syndrome. The RNA input was about 0.45 to 1 ug, and it was reverse transcribed with random hexamers. TCRdb fed the immunoSEQ multiplex PCR reads into MiXCR, producing one record per CDR3 protein. The sample consists of 150,000 to 200,000 distinct CDR3 sequences, 80% to 95% of them appearing once. Sequencing was performed on CD4+ T cells from PBMCs. These receptors came from a human donor in good health.

The rearrangement uses TRBV7-8 and TRBJ2-2, with D possibly matching TRBD2 (5 bases). V was cut by 8 bases and J by 4 bases, with 5 bases left in between. Germline V gene data show CDR1 as SGHVS and CDR2 as FQNEAQ. The CDR3 loop spans 11 amino acids. CDR3 amino acids: CASGGTGELFF. The CDR3 DNA follows: TGTGCCAGCGGAGGCACCGGGGAGCTGTTTTTT.

The chain carries TRBV27 and TRBJ2-5; 16 nucleotides match TRBD2. CDR1 MNHEY and CDR2 SMNVEV come from the germline V gene (reference sequence). Trimming cost V 3 bases and J 5 bases; bases outside gene matches: 15. The CDR3 consists of 20 residues. The CDR3 nucleotides are TGTGCCAGCAGTTTTTTTAGCCCCGGGACTAGCGGGGGGGCCTGGGAGACCCAGTACTTC. Its translation: CASSFFSPGTSGGAWETQYF.

J is TRBJ2-4 and V is TRBV12-3 or TRBV12-4, with no clear D. V was shortened by 7 bases and J by 1 base, with 8 bases between the two germline ends. There are 13 residues in the CDR3. CDR3: CASKRWAKNIQYF. CDR3 sequence (DNA): TGTGCCAGCAAGAGATGGGCCAAAAACATTCAGTACTTC.

The chain is built from TRBV3-1 and TRBJ2-7; 8 bases line up with TRBD2. Trimming took 3 bases from V and 5 from J; bases not matched to a gene: 18. CDR3 length equals 18 residues. Germline V gives CDR1 LGHDT, CDR2 YNNKEL (reference sequence). The CDR3 DNA reads TGTGCCAGCAGCCATCAACTTACGGGGGGGCTTATAAGGAACGAGCAGTACTTC. It yields the protein CASSHQLTGGLIRNEQYF.

The chain uses TRBV7-9 and TRBJ1-1, with TRBD1 matching 8 bases. Trimming cost V 2 bases and J 8 bases; bases outside gene matches: 4. Per the germline V gene, CDR1 is SEHNR and CDR2 is FQNEAQ (reference sequence). This CDR3 spans 13 amino acids. The CDR3 nucleotides are TGTGCCAGCAGCTTACCAGGGGGCAGCGAAGCTTTCTTT. It yields the protein CASSLPGGSEAFF. Together with reference TRBV7-9 and TRBJ1-1, the CDR3 gives the full variable domain: DTGVSQNPRHKITKRGQNVTFRCDPISEHNRLYWYRQTLGQGPEFLTYFQNEAQLEKSRLLSDRFSAERPKGSFSTLEIQRTEQGDSAMYLCASSLPGGSEAFFGQGTRLTVV.

The rearrangement uses TRBV19 and TRBJ1-2, with no clear D. Deletions cut 5 bases from V and 0 bases from J, with 13 bases between. Germline V CDR1 and CDR2: LNHDA, SQIVND (reference sequence). The CDR3 has 15 amino acids. Here the CDR3 reads CASSRWSTTNYGYTF. DNA of the CDR3: TGTGCCAGTAGTCGATGGAGCACCACTAACTATGGCTACACCTTC.

The chain couples TRBV29-1 to TRBJ1-2; D might be TRBD1 (5 bases). Germline CDR1 reads SQVTM; CDR2 reads ANQGSEA. This CDR3 spans 13 amino acids. The germline V and J ends were trimmed by 1 base and 1 base, with 7 bases remaining between them. CDR3 in amino acids: CSVEAGINYGYTF. The DNA of the CDR3 is TGCAGCGTTGAAGCAGGGATTAACTATGGCTACACCTTC.

V usage is TRBV29-1 and J usage is TRBJ1-1; 9 bases are a match to TRBD1. The germline gives CDR1 SQVTM, CDR2 ANQGSEA. The trim removed 5 bases at V and 5 bases at J, leaving 9 bases unmatched. This CDR3 spans 14 amino acids. This CDR3 is CSVSPDRGGTEAFF. DNA for the CDR3: TGCAGCGTTTCCCCGGACAGGGGAGGGACTGAAGCTTTCTTT.

The genes are TRBV5-1 and TRBJ2-1, with 10 bases aligning to TRBD2. Germline CDR1 and CDR2: SGHRS and YFSETQ. V lost 4 bases, J lost 0 bases, and 16 bases stayed unmatched. The CDR3 has 20 residues. CDR3 bases: TGCGCCAGCAGCGCGAAGGTAGCGGGGGGACTATCGAGCTCCTACAATGAGCAGTTCTTC. Translation: CASSAKVAGGLSSSYNEQFF.

J is TRBJ2-3 and V is TRBV15; 8 bases line up with TRBD1. Trimming took 1 base from V and 2 from J; bases not matched to a gene: 2. The CDR3 sequence is 15 residues long. Germline V gene sequence: CDR1 LNHNV, CDR2 YYDKDF (reference sequence). The CDR3 loop reads CATSRGDRPTDTQYF. The CDR3 DNA reads TGTGCCACCAGCAGAGGGGACAGGCCCACAGATACGCAGTATTTT. The whole variable domain, filled in from reference TRBV15 and TRBJ2-3, reads DAMVIQNPRYQVTQFGKPVTLSCSQTLNHNVMYWYQQKSSQAPKLLFHYYDKDFNNEADTPDNFQSRRPNTSFCFLDIRSPGLGDTAMYLCATSRGDRPTDTQYFGPGTRLTVL.

This chain uses TRBV2 with TRBJ2-1, with unresolved D. The V and J ends lost 7 bases and 7 bases respectively, with 8 bases between them. The CDR3 runs to 11 residues. Germline assignment: CDR1 SNHLY and CDR2 FYNNEI. The CDR3 region has the DNA TGTGCCAGCACTAGTTGGAATGAGCAGTTCTTC. Its protein is CASTSWNEQFF.

The rearrangement joins TRBV27 to TRBJ2-1; D remains unclear. From germline, CDR1 is MNHEY and CDR2 SMNVEV (reference sequence). The CDR3 is 11 residues long. With 7 bases removed from V and 4 bases from J, the gap between germline ends came to 5 bases. CDR3 nucleotides: TGTGCCAGCACCCGATACAATGAGCAGTTCTTC. Its protein product is CASTRYNEQFF.

This sequence joins TRBV7-2 and TRBJ2-7; no clear D gene. Trimming pared 2 bases from V and 2 bases from J, leaving 10 bases between. Germline lookup yields CDR1 SGHTA and CDR2 FQGNSA. This CDR3 spans 14 amino acids. CDR3 region: CASSLSVHAYEQYF. The CDR3 region has the DNA TGTGCCAGCAGCTTATCTGTGCACGCCTACGAGCAGTACTTC.

This chain uses TRBV4-2 with TRBJ2-3; D is ambiguous. V was pared by 4 bases and J by 0 bases, with 14 bases between. Germline lookup yields CDR1 LGHNA and CDR2 YNFKEQ. CDR3 length: 16 residues. The CDR3 reads CASSRNTAGSTDTQYF. The CDR3 DNA sequence: TGTGCCAGCAGCCGGAATACGGCCGGCAGCACAGATACGCAGTATTTT.